The clone carrying this T cell receptor beta chain appeared many times. What it recognizes is unknown. The record originates from a study of T cells in Graves' hyperthyroidism and ophthalmopathy. General study results and limits: Blood also contained most expanded thyroid clonotypes above 0.001.

PBMCs stemmed from around 10 ml fresh peripheral blood. The CDR3 regions of TCR beta were amplified from RNA transcripts. HTBI primers drove first-round RT-PCR of the TCR CDR3. TCRdb itself ran the multiplex PCR reads through MiXCR, one entry per CDR3 protein. The sample holds 550,000 to 700,000 distinct CDR3 sequences, approximately 15% seen once. The CDR3 covers 15 residues. The germline gives CDR1 MDHEN, CDR2 SYDVKM. V shed 6 bases and J 0 bases; nucleotides not matched to a gene: 6. The clonotype was recovered from a woman in her thirties or forties with Graves' ophthalmopathy. The J gene is TRBJ2-5, the V gene TRBV28; 8 bases align to TRBD1. The sequenced sample was blood. This chain's CDR3 is CASSPGDRYQETQYF. The CDR3 DNA reads as TGTGCCAGCAGCCCCGGGGACAGGTACCAAGAGACCCAGTACTTC.